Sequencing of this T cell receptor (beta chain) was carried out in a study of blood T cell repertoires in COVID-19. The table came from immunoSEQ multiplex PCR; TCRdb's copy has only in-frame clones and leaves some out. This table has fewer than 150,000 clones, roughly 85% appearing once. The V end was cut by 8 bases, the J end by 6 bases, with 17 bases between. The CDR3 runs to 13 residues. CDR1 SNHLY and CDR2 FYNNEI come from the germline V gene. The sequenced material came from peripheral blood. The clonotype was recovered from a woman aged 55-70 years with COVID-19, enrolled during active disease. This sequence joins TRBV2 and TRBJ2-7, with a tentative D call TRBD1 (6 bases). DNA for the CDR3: TGTGCCAGCGAGAGTGTGGGGGCAAGCGAGCAGTACTTC. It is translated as CASESVGASEQYF.